This T cell receptor beta chain comes out of a study of siplizumab effects on memory and regulatory T cells. General study findings and limits: Naive T cells seemed more diverse than memory cells and seemed major alloresponse contributors. Alloreactive sequences tracing back to unstimulated CD4+ memory cells fell significantly with siplizumab.

As to this clone: The antigen is unknown.

The germline V gene has CDR1 SGHNT and CDR2 YYREEE (reference sequence). V was trimmed by 0 bases and J by 7 bases, leaving 10 bases between them. The CDR3 is 14 amino acids. Assay used: immunoSEQ multiplex PCR; TCRdb lists only in-frame clones, some missing. The sample gives roughly 50,000 clones, more than 85% of which show up once; more than 15% is in the top ten. The TCR was taken from a human donor in good health. Sequenced input: CD8+ T cells sorted from blood. The chain links TRBV5-4 to TRBJ2-2; D not resolved. DNA for the CDR3: TGTGCCAGCAGCTTGGTGGTGGCTAGCGGGGAGCTGTTTTTT. Encoded protein: CASSLVVASGELFF.